This TCR beta chain was documented in a study of blood T cell repertoires in COVID-19. The table came from immunoSEQ multiplex PCR; TCRdb's copy has only in-frame clones and leaves some out. The sample yields 150,000 to 200,000 clones, about 86% seen once. The CDR3 runs to 11 residues. Trimming took off 2 bases at V and 6 bases at J, with 5 bases between the two ends. The germline V gene has CDR1 MDHEN and CDR2 SYDVKM. V is TRBV28 and J is TRBJ2-7; a possible D gene is TRBD2 (5 bases). The receptor comes from a woman in her seventies with acute or convalescent COVID-19. Material: peripheral blood. Here the CDR3 reads CASSLGLEQYF. The CDR3 DNA reads as TGTGCCAGCAGTTTAGGACTCGAGCAGTACTTC.